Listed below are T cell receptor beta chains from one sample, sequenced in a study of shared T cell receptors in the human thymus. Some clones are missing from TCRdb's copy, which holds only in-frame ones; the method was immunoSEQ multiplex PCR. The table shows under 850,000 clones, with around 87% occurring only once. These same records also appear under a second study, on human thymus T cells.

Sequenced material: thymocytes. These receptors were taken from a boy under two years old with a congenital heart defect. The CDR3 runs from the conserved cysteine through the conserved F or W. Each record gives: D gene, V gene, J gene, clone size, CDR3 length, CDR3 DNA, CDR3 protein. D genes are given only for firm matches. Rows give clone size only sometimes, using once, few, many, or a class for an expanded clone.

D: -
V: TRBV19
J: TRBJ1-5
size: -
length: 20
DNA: TGTGCCAGTAGTACCGAATCGCAGGGTATTCCACCTCGGCGCCAAGGGGCCCAGCATTTT
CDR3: CASSTESQGIPPRRQGAQHF

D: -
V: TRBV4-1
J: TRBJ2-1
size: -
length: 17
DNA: TGCGCCAGCAGCCAAATTGCCCAAGTGCTAGCGTCGAATGAGCAGTTCTTC
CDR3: CASSQIAQVLASNEQFF

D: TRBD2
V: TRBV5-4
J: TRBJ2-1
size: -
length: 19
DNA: TGTGCCAGCAGCTATTTTATGACGAAGCGGGAGAACTCCTACAATGAGCAGTTCTTC
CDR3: CASSYFMTKRENSYNEQFF

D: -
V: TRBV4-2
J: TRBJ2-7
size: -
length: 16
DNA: TGTGCCAGCAGCCAGGGACACAATGATCCCTCCTACGAGCAGTACTTC
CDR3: CASSQGHNDPSYEQYF

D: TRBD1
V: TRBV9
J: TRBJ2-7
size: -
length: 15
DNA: TGTGCCAGCAGCGCCTCCAAGGACAGGGCCTACGAGCAGTACTTC
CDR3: CASSASKDRAYEQYF

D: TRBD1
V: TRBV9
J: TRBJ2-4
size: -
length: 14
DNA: TGTGCCAGCAGCCCAGGACAGGGAGGAAACATTCAGTACTTC
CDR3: CASSPGQGGNIQYF

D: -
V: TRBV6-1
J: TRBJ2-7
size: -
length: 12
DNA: TGTGCCAGCAGTGTTACAAGCTACGAGCAGTACTTC
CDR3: CASSVTSYEQYF

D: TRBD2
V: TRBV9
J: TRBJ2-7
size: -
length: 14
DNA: TGTGCCAGCAGTGACCGGGAGGGCCGGGACGAGCAGTACTTC
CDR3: CASSDREGRDEQYF

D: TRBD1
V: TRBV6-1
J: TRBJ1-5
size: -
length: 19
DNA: TGTGCCAGCAGTGACAGGGACAGGGGTAGAAAAAGTAGCAATCAGCCCCAGCATTTT
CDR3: CASSDRDRGRKSSNQPQHF

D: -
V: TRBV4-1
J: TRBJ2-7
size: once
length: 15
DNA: TGCGCCAGCAGCCAAGAACTGAGACAACCCTACGAGCAGTACTTC
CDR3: CASSQELRQPYEQYF

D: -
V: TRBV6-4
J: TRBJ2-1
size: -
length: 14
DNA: TGTGCCAGCAGTGAACGTGGCCGATACAATGAGCAGTTCTTC
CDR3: CASSERGRYNEQFF

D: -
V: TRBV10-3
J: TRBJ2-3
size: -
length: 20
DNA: TGTGCCATCAGTGAGTCGACAAACCTCAGGGGAGCGCCTCCCACAGATACGCAGTATTTT
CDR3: CAISESTNLRGAPPTDTQYF

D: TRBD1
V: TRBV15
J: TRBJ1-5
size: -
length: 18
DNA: TGTGCCACCAGCAGGCCCCTGACAGGGGGCGCGGGCAATCAGCCCCAGCATTTT
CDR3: CATSRPLTGGAGNQPQHF

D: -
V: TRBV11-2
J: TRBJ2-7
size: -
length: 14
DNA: TGTGCCAGCAGCGTGGGGGGAGTGCGGAACGAGCAGTACTTC
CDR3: CASSVGGVRNEQYF

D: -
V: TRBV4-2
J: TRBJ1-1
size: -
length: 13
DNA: TGTGCCAGCAGCCAAGATCCAGGGGATGAAGCTTTCTTT
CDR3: CASSQDPGDEAFF

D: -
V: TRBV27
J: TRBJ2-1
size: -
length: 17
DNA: TGTGCCAGCAGTTTATCGGTCCAGGTGGAGGCCTACAATGAGCAGTTCTTC
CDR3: CASSLSVQVEAYNEQFF

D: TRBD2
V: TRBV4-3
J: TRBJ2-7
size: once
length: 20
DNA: TGCGCCAGCAGCCAAAAGTTCCGCGCCCTTTCTAGCGGGGCCTCCTACGAGCAGTACTTC
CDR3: CASSQKFRALSSGASYEQYF

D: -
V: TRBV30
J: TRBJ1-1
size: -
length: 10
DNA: TGTGCCTGGCGGGGGACTGAAGCTTTCTTT
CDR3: CAWRGTEAFF

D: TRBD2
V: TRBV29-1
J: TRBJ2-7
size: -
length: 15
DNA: TGCAGCGTTGAAGATCGGCCTAGCGGGAGTTACGAGCAGTACTTC
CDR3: CSVEDRPSGSYEQYF

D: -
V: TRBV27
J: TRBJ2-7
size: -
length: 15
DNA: TGTGCCAGCAGTTACCAGGGCGGTTACTCCTACGAGCAGTACTTC
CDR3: CASSYQGGYSYEQYF

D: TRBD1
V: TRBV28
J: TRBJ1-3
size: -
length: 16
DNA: TGTGCCAGCAGTCTGGACAGGGTTCGGTCTGGAAACACCATATATTTT
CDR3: CASSLDRVRSGNTIYF

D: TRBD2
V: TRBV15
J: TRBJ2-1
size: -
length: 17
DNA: TGTGCCACCAGCAGAGATCGTCGCGGGAGCTCCTACAATGAGCAGTTCTTC
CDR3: CATSRDRRGSSYNEQFF

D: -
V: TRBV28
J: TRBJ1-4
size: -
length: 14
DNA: TGTGCCAGCAGTAAGACTGCAACTAATGAAAAACTGTTTTTT
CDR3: CASSKTATNEKLFF

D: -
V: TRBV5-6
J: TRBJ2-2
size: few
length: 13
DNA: TGTGCCAGCAGCCGCCCTAGAACCGGGGAGCTGTTTTTT
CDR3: CASSRPRTGELFF

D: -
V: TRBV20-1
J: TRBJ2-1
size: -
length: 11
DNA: TGCAGTGCTAATTTAGACAATGAGCAGTTCTTC
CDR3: CSANLDNEQFF

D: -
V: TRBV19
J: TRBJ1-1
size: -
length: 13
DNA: TGTGCCAGTACTCGGGGTGTTGGAGGGTATCCTTTCTTT
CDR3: CASTRGVGGYPFF

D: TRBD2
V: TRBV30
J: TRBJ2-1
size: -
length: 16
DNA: TGTGCCTGGAGTACAGGGCTAGCGGGAACGCCGACACCCTTGTTCTTC
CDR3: CAWSTGLAGTPTPLFF

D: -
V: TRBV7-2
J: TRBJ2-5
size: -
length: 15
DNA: TGTGCCAGCAGCTTAGAGCTGCTAAGGAGAGAGACCCAGTACTTC
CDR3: CASSLELLRRETQYF

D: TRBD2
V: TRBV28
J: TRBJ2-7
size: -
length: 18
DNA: TGTGCCAGCACCCCACTAGCGGGAGGGCCTTATTTCTCCTACGAGCAGTACTTC
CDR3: CASTPLAGGPYFSYEQYF

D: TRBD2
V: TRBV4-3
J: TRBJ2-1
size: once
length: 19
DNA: TGCGCCAGCAGCCAAGTGGTGACTAGCGGGAGGGCCCCCTACAATGAGCAGTTCTTC
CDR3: CASSQVVTSGRAPYNEQFF

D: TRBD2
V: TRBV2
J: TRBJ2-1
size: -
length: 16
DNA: TGTGCCAGCAGTGAACCAGCCCAGCGGGAGAGGAATGAGCAGTTCTTC
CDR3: CASSEPAQRERNEQFF

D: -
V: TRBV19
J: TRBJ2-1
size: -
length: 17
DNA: TGTGCCAGTAGTCTATCGCTAGGCAGGGTCCCCTACAATGAGCAGTTCTTC
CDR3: CASSLSLGRVPYNEQFF

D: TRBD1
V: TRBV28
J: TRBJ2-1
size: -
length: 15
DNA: TGTGCCAGCAGGTCGACAGGGGGCGCCTACAATGAGCAGTTCTTC
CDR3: CASRSTGGAYNEQFF

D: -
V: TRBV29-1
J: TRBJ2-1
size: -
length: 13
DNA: TGCAGCGTTGGTCTGGGGGGGCCTGATGAGCAGTTCTTC
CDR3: CSVGLGGPDEQFF

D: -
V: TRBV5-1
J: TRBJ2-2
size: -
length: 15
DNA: TGCGCCAGCAGCCCGAGCGGGCCCAACACCGGGGAGCTGTTTTTT
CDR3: CASSPSGPNTGELFF

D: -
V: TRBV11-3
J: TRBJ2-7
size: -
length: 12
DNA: TGTGCCAGCAGTCTACTCGGGGGAGAGCAGTACTTC
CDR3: CASSLLGGEQYF

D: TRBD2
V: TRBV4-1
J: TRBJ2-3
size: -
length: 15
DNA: TGCGCCAGCAGCCAAGAGCTAGCGGGAGGGGATACGCAGTATTTT
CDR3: CASSQELAGGDTQYF

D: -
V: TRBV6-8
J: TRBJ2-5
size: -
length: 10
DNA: TGTGCCAGCAGGCTTCGGGCCCAGTACTTC
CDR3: CASRLRAQYF

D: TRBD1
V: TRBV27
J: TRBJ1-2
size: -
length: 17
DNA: TGTGCCAGCAGTTTTCCCTTGACAGGGGCGGGTAACTATGGCTACACCTTC
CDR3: CASSFPLTGAGNYGYTF

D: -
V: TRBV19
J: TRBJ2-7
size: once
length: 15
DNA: TGTGCCAGTAGTAGGAGCGGGTTTCCCTCCTACGAGCAGTACTTC
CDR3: CASSRSGFPSYEQYF